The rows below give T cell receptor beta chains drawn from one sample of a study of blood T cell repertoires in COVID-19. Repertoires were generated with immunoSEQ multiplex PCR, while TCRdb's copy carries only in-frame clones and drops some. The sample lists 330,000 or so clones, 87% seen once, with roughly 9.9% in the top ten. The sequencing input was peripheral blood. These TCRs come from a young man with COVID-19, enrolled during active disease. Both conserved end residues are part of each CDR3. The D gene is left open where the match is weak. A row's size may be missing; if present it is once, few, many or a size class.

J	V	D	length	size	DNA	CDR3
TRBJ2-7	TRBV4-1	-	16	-	TGCGCCAGCAGCCCACAGGTGTTGGTGGGCTCCTACGAGCAGTACTTC	CASSPQVLVGSYEQYF
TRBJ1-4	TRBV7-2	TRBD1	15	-	TGTGCCAGCAGCTTACAAGGACAGGGTGGTGAAAAACTGTTTTTT	CASSLQGQGGEKLFF
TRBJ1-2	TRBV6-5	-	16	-	TGTGCCAGCAGTTACCGAAAAGAGGGCGGGATCGATGGCTACACCTTC	CASSYRKEGGIDGYTF
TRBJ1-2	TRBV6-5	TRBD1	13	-	TGTGCCAGCAGTACCGGGACAGTCTATGGCTACACCTTC	CASSTGTVYGYTF
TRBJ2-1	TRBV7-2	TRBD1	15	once	TGTGCCAGCAGACCTGACAGGGGCTCCTACAATGAGCAGTTCTTC	CASRPDRGSYNEQFF
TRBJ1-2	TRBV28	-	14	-	TGTGCCAGCAGTTTGCACAGACAGACGAATGGCTACACCTTC	CASSLHRQTNGYTF
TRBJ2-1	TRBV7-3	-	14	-	TGTGCCAGCAGCTCCTCCGGCCGGGGTTATGAGCAGTTCTTC	CASSSSGRGYEQFF
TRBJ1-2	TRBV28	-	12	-	TGTGCCGTAGCCCGCTCGGGAGAGGGCTACACCTTC	CAVARSGEGYTF
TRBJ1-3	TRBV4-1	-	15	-	TGCGCCAGCAGCCAGCCTCTGGGGGCGGGAAACACCATATATTTT	CASSQPLGAGNTIYF
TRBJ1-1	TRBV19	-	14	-	TGTGCCAGTAGCAGGGACATTAATCCCACTGAAGCTTTCTTT	CASSRDINPTEAFF
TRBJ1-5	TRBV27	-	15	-	TGTGCCAGCGCCCCCCAGGGCCGACCCAATCAGCCCCAGCATTTT	CASAPQGRPNQPQHF
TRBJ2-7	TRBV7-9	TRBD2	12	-	TGTGCCAGCAGCTGGACTAGCGGGGAGCAGTACTTC	CASSWTSGEQYF